These 27 T cell receptor beta chains came from one sample sequenced in a study of blood T cells in healthy people across ages. For the second PCR, which ran for about 7 to 11 cycles, a sample-barcoded 5' primer and a J-beta primer mix were used. TCRdb reanalysed the 5' RACE reads using MiXCR and keeps one entry per CDR3 protein. The sample has 850,000 to 1,300,000 distinct CDR3 sequences, 40% to 45% seen once. Specimen: blood. Receptors were obtained from a woman in her fifties or sixties in good health.

This chain connects TRBV4-2 to TRBJ1-5, with TRBD1 identical over 8 bases. The CDR3 sequence is 16 residues long. The germline V gene has CDR1 LGHNA and CDR2 YNFKEQ. V trimming: 0 bases; J trimming: 7 bases; junction bases outside the gene matches: 8. CDR3 amino acids: CASSQDDRGGAQPQHF. The CDR3 nucleotides are TGTGCCAGCAGCCAAGACGACAGGGGTGGGGCCCAGCCCCAGCATTTT.

The CDR3 here is CASSLWGGAQFF. The CDR3 DNA reads TGTGCCAGCAGCTTATGGGGCGGGGCACAGTTCTTC. The rearrangement uses TRBV7-9 and TRBJ2-1; possibly TRBD2 for D (6 bases). CDR1 is SEHNR and CDR2 is FQNEAQ in the germline V gene (reference sequence). The CDR3 extends over 12 amino acids. V gave up 2 bases and J gave up 13 bases, with 12 bases separating them.

This rearrangement joins TRBV7-9 to TRBJ2-3; D possibly uses TRBD1 or TRBD2 (5 bases each). Deletions cut 5 bases from V and 1 base from J, with 13 bases between. This CDR3 contains 15 residues. CDR1 SEHNR and CDR2 FQNEAQ come from the germline V gene (reference sequence). This chain's CDR3 is CASSAEDKGTDTQYF. CDR3 nucleotide sequence: TGTGCCAGCAGCGCGGAGGACAAAGGCACAGATACGCAGTATTTT.

In this sample, this clonotype turned up a few times. The chain joins TRBV12-3 or TRBV12-4 to TRBJ1-2, with no clear D. The CDR3 has 12 amino acids. Trimming took 4 bases from V and 1 from J, leaving 4 bases between them. The CDR3 coding sequence is TGTGCCAGCAGTTATTATAACTATGGCTACACCTTC. It encodes CASSYYNYGYTF.

This clonotype was seen more than once but under ten times. The chain carries TRBV20-1 and TRBJ2-1; 7 bases are shared with TRBD2. The germline gives CDR1 DFQATT, CDR2 SNEGSKA (reference sequence). The CDR3 runs 16 residues. Trimming cost V 6 bases and J 7 bases; bases outside gene matches: 18. The CDR3 DNA follows: TGCAGTGCCCTGGACCTGCGGGAGAAAGTGGGTAATGAGCAGTTCTTC. Its protein product is CSALDLREKVGNEQFF.

V gene TRBV7-9 combines with J gene TRBJ2-5; weak D call: TRBD1 (6 bases). CDR3 size: 17 residues. Between the trimmed V and J ends, which lost 8 bases and 2 bases, there was a span of 24 bases. CDR1 is SEHNR and CDR2 is FQNEAQ in the germline V gene (reference sequence). The CDR3 region is CASGGVQGGQWQETQYF. Here the CDR3 DNA reads TGTGCCAGCGGCGGAGTACAAGGGGGTCAGTGGCAAGAGACCCAGTACTTC.

This clonotype was recorded a few times. V is TRBV7-9 and J is TRBJ2-1; 12 nucleotides line up with TRBD2. With V trimmed by 5 bases and J by 1 base, 6 bases remained unmatched. CDR1 and CDR2 (germline): SEHNR, FQNEAQ (reference sequence). The CDR3 contains 17 residues. DNA of the CDR3: TGTGCCAGCAGCGACTTACTAGCGGGAGGTTCCTACAATGAGCAGTTCTTC. Translated: CASSDLLAGGSYNEQFF.

This clonotype was observed a few times. The chain has TRBV20-1 and TRBJ2-1; 11 nucleotides align to TRBD2. After removal of 5 bases from V and 6 bases from J, the junction contained 9 bases not matched to a gene. CDR1 and CDR2 from the germline V gene are DFQATT and SNEGSKA (reference sequence). This CDR3 is 15 amino acids long. The CDR3 loop is CSAELLAGVGNEQFF. CDR3 in DNA: TGCAGTGCTGAATTACTAGCGGGAGTAGGCAATGAGCAGTTCTTC.

The CDR3 spells CSARGLAGAQDEQFF. CDR3 bases: TGCAGTGCTAGAGGACTAGCGGGAGCCCAGGATGAGCAGTTCTTC. The gene calls are TRBV20-1 and TRBJ2-1; TRBD2 agrees at 12 bases. Per germline, CDR1 DFQATT and CDR2 SNEGSKA (reference sequence). The CDR3 length is 15 residues. V dropped 1 base and J dropped 8; count of bases not matched to a gene: 6.

The genes are TRBV11-2 and TRBJ2-1; a weak D match, TRBD1 (8 bases). Germline V gene sequence: CDR1 SGHAT, CDR2 FQNNGV. Deletions cut 4 bases from V and 7 bases from J, with 17 bases between. This CDR3 is 15 amino acids long. In DNA form, the CDR3 reads TGTGCCAGCAGCTCCCAGGGGGCGGGAGTTAATGAGCAGTTCTTC. Translating it yields CASSSQGAGVNEQFF.

V gene TRBV7-6 combines with J gene TRBJ2-1; possibly TRBD2 for D (6 bases). The germline gives CDR1 SGHVS, CDR2 FNYEAQ. V lost 1 base and J lost 0, with 10 bases in between. CDR3 length: 16 residues. Here the CDR3 reads CASSLGVGSSYNEQFF. CDR3 bases: TGTGCCAGCAGCTTAGGGGTCGGGAGCTCCTACAATGAGCAGTTCTTC.

This clonotype was detected a few times. The genes are TRBV20-1 and TRBJ2-1; 14 bases are a match to TRBD2. The J call may not be correct, given that the DNA end is closer to TRBJ2-7. This CDR3 region has 17 residues. Germline values: CDR1 DFQATT, CDR2 SNEGSKA (reference sequence). The DNA of the CDR3 is TGCAGTGCTATAGAAGGGACTAGCGGGAGCCACTACAATGAGCAGTACTTC. This sequence encodes CSAIEGTSGSHYNEQYF.

Concerning this clonotype itself: One end of the junction varies from germline; a read error may be responsible. The rearrangement links TRBV28 to TRBJ2-1; 8 bases are shared with TRBD2. The CDR3 consists of 16 residues. Germline CDR1 MDHEN, CDR2 SYDVKM. CDR3: CGSRGLRAGDDNEQFF. The DNA for the CDR3 is TGTGGCAGCAGGGGTCTTAGAGCGGGGGATGACAATGAGCAGTTCTTC.

CDR3 coding DNA: TGTGCCAGCAGTCAAGCGAGAAGGGACGAGCAGTACTTC. It translates to CASSQARRDEQYF. This chain links TRBV28 with TRBJ2-4; D is undetermined. TRBJ2-7 matches the DNA end more closely, so the J call is doubtful. This CDR3 has 13 amino acids. Germline V gives CDR1 MDHEN, CDR2 SYDVKM.

This clonotype has only a few counts. The chain employs TRBV3-1 and TRBJ2-7; 7 bases align to TRBD1. Looked up from germline, CDR1 is LGHDT and CDR2 is YNNKEL (reference sequence). J was trimmed by 0 bases and V by 1 base; bases with no gene match: 6. The CDR3 is 16 amino acids. Here the CDR3 reads CASSQARQGSSYEQYF. The CDR3 coding sequence is TGTGCCAGCAGCCAAGCAAGACAGGGCAGCTCCTACGAGCAGTACTTC.

About this clonotype: One end of the junction is discordant with germline, which a read error may explain. The V gene is TRBV5-1, the J gene TRBJ2-5; 7 nucleotides align to TRBD2. The CDR3 is 14 amino acids. Germline CDR1 and CDR2: SGHRS and YFSETQ. CDR3 amino acids: CASSFAGAQETRYF. Here the CDR3 DNA reads TGCGCCAGCAGCTTCGCGGGAGCCCAAGAGACCCGGTACTTC.

This clonotype was observed a few times. This chain joins TRBV3-1 and TRBJ2-7, with D perhaps assigned TRBD1 or TRBD2 (6 bases each). Germline V CDR1 and CDR2: LGHDT, YNNKEL (reference sequence). V was shortened by 1 base and J by 6 bases, with 22 bases between the two germline ends. The CDR3 spans 17 residues. CDR3 coding DNA: TGTGCCAGCAGCCAAGGGGGGCCGGGGACTCTGCTTCTCGAGCAGTACTTC. Its protein product is CASSQGGPGTLLLEQYF.

The chain carries TRBV20-1 and TRBJ2-7, with a weak D call TRBD1 (5 bases). Germline values: CDR1 DFQATT, CDR2 SNEGSKA (reference sequence). Trimming removed 0 bases at V and 6 bases at J, with 21 bases between. The CDR3 extends over 16 amino acids. The CDR3 reads CSARDPRQPAPIEQYF. The DNA of the CDR3 is TGCAGTGCTAGAGACCCCAGACAGCCCGCTCCCATCGAGCAGTACTTC.

The genes are TRBV20-1 and TRBJ2-7; TRBD2 aligns across 8 bases. Germline-derived CDR1 and CDR2 are DFQATT and SNEGSKA (reference sequence). This CDR3 spans 15 amino acids. The V and J ends lost 6 bases and 1 base, in that order; junction bases with no gene match: 11. This CDR3 is CSANKGLAGSYEQYF. The CDR3, as DNA: TGCAGTGCCAATAAAGGACTAGCAGGTTCCTACGAGCAGTACTTC.

This clonotype has a single count. The chain carries TRBV27 and TRBJ2-7, with TRBD1 identical over 7 bases. The J segment lost 7 bases and the V segment lost 3 bases, leaving 6 bases of the junction unmatched. Germline V gene lookup returns CDR1 MNHEY and CDR2 SMNVEV (reference sequence). The CDR3 has 13 amino acids. CDR3 DNA: TGTGCCAGCAGTTTGACAGGGTTCAATGAGCAGTACTTC. As protein: CASSLTGFNEQYF.

This clonotype turned up a few times. The V gene is TRBV30, the J gene TRBJ2-4; maybe TRBD2 (5 bases). The tail of the sequence fits TRBJ2-7 better, so the J call may be wrong. The CDR3 has 13 residues. CDR1 is GTSNPN, CDR2 SVGIG, per germline (reference sequence). The CDR3 nucleotides are TGTGCCTGGAGTGTAAGGGAGTTCAGCGAGCAGTACTTC. As protein: CAWSVREFSEQYF.

There are a few counts of this clonotype. The rearrangement uses TRBV6-2 or TRBV6-3 and TRBJ1-6, with D perhaps TRBD1 (5 bases). Looked up from germline, CDR1 is MNHEY and CDR2 is SVGEGT. V was pared by 6 bases and J by 5 bases, with 11 bases between. The CDR3 length is 14 residues. The CDR3 DNA reads TGTGCCAGCAGCTCCGCGACAGATAATTCACCCCTCCACTTT. Residues: CASSSATDNSPLHF.

This clonotype appeared a few times. The chain couples TRBV12-3 or TRBV12-4 to TRBJ2-3; TRBD2 agrees at 9 bases. The CDR3 covers 17 residues. With V trimmed by 7 bases and J by 4 bases, 15 bases remained unmatched. CDR3 DNA: TGTGCCAGCATCCCAGGGCTTCCAGCGGGAGGACCAGATACGCAGTATTTT. It encodes CASIPGLPAGGPDTQYF.

This clonotype was counted only a few times. V and J are TRBV5-5 and TRBJ1-2; D not resolved. CDR1 is SGHKS, CDR2 YYEKEE, per germline (reference sequence). The CDR3 consists of 14 residues. Trimming left V 0 bases short and J 5 bases short, with 11 bases between. CDR3 nucleotides: TGTGCCAGCAGCTTGGAGGGCAGCCATTATGGCTACACCTTC. It translates to CASSLEGSHYGYTF.

A single count supports this clonotype. This chain joins TRBV7-8 and TRBJ1-4; D call uncertain. Germline lookup yields CDR1 SGHVS and CDR2 FQNEAQ. V dropped 0 bases and J dropped 0 bases, with 8 bases sitting between them. The CDR3 sequence is 16 residues long. CDR3 region: CASSLAMGATNEKLFF. The CDR3 DNA reads as TGTGCCAGCAGCTTAGCGATGGGAGCAACTAATGAAAAACTGTTTTTT.

This clonotype appeared once. The rearrangement joins TRBV5-1 to TRBJ1-2; no reliable D call. CDR3 size: 15 residues. Trimming left V 0 bases short and J 0 bases short, with 9 bases between. Germline CDR1 SGHRS, CDR2 YFSETQ. In nucleotides, the CDR3 is TGCGCCAGCAGCTTGGCGCTAGGGTCTAACTATGGCTACACCTTC. It yields the protein CASSLALGSNYGYTF.

The genes are TRBV28 and TRBJ1-5; D uncertain. CDR1 is MDHEN, CDR2 SYDVKM, per germline. The V end was cut by 6 bases, the J end by 6 bases, with 15 bases between. There are 14 residues in the CDR3. CDR3 loop: CASRDPGGFQPQHF. The CDR3 DNA follows: TGTGCCAGCAGGGATCCGGGAGGGTTTCAGCCCCAGCATTTT.